This is a list of T cell receptor beta chains from one sample in a study of CD8+ T cells in alopecia areata. Sequencing was performed with immunoSEQ multiplex PCR; in TCRdb, only in-frame clones are kept and a portion is missing. Here the sample spans around 100,000 clones, about nine tenths being singletons. The starting material was CD8+ T cells sorted from blood, obtained at approximately week 31, from a patient treated with tofacitinib. Source of these receptors: a human donor with alopecia areata. The CDR3 runs from the conserved cysteine through the conserved F or W.

v_call,cdr3_aa
TRBV5-4,CASSFLGQTEAFF
TRBV2,CASSQPGQGYNYGYTF
TRBV11-2,CASRLGGEQFF
TRBV9,CASSVATSTDTQYF
TRBV27,CASSLFRAGPNSPLHF
TRBV7-9,CASSLGAHGNGYTF
TRBV5-1,CASSLTTGLAWGEQYF
TRBV19,CASSPGQAYEQYF
TRBV29-1,CSARQGSYEQYF
TRBV4-1,CASSGTGGEQYF
TRBV7-9,CASSFGLKQFF
TRBV27,CASSGGTSYEQYF